Following are 17 T cell receptor beta chains from one sample sequenced in a study of blood T cells in healthy people across ages. Together with a sample-barcoded 5' primer, a J-beta primer mix was included in a second PCR lasting about 6 to 12 cycles. TCRdb re-derived calls from the 5' RACE reads in MiXCR, one entry per CDR3 protein. The sample holds over 600,000 distinct CDR3 sequences; roughly 20% are singletons and the top ten take roughly 3.6%. Sequencing was performed on blood. The receptors come from a man between 70 and 80 years old in good health.

In its sample, this clonotype was seen many times. The chain has TRBV20-1 and TRBJ1-2; 7 bases are a match to TRBD1. The J segment lost 2 bases and the V segment lost 5 bases, leaving 20 bases of the junction unmatched. Germline V lookup: CDR1 DFQATT, CDR2 SNEGSKA (reference sequence). This CDR3 comprises 18 residues. The CDR3 DNA sequence: TGCAGTGCTGGCGGACTTATAGCCTCGGACAGGCGAAACTATGGCTACACCTTC. This gives the protein CSAGGLIASDRRNYGYTF.

The CDR3 DNA reads TGCAGCGTTGAAGGGCAGGGGACAGGGTACTACAATGAGCAGTTCTTC. Translated, it gives CSVEGQGTGYYNEQFF. The chain recombines TRBV29-1 with TRBJ2-1; 9 bases are shared with TRBD1. Germline V lookup: CDR1 SQVTM, CDR2 ANQGSEA. The trim removed 1 base at V and 3 bases at J, leaving 7 bases unmatched. This CDR3 is built from 16 residues.

The chain couples TRBV7-2 to TRBJ2-3, with 9 bases that match TRBD2. There are 15 residues in the CDR3. Trimming removed 5 bases from V and 6 bases from J; junction bases left unmatched: 9. The germline CDR1 and CDR2 sequences are SGHTA and FQGNSA. CDR3 in amino acids: CASSTWLAGSDTQYF. CDR3 bases: TGTGCCAGCAGCACTTGGCTAGCGGGAAGTGATACGCAGTATTTT.

V and J are TRBV7-2 and TRBJ2-1; D might be TRBD1 (5 bases). Deletions cut 4 bases from V and 2 bases from J, with 12 bases between. Germline V CDR1 and CDR2: SGHTA, FQGNSA. This CDR3 spans 15 amino acids. The CDR3: CASSSTRATYNEQFF. The CDR3 DNA follows: TGTGCCAGCAGCTCAACCAGGGCTACCTACAATGAGCAGTTCTTC.

CDR3 sequence (DNA): TGTGCCAGCAGCCCCAGACTAGCGGGAGATTTTAAGCAGTTCTTC. Translated: CASSPRLAGDFKQFF. The genes are TRBV7-9 and TRBJ2-1; 12 positions match TRBD2. Trimming at V came to 5 bases and at J to 11 bases, leaving 10 bases not matched to a gene. The CDR3 spans 15 residues. Per germline, CDR1 SEHNR and CDR2 FQNEAQ (reference sequence).

In this sample, this clonotype turned up a few times. The chain carries TRBV10-3 and TRBJ2-5, with D possibly matching TRBD1 (6 bases). The better agreement between TRBJ2-1 and the DNA end casts doubt on the J call. Germline V lookup: CDR1 ENHRY, CDR2 SYGVKD. This CDR3 is 13 amino acids long. The CDR3 sequence: CAAQEAGAHEQFF. In DNA form, the CDR3 reads TGTGCCGCGCAGGAGGCAGGGGCCCATGAGCAGTTCTTC.

This clonotype was detected only a few times. This rearrangement joins TRBV5-1 to TRBJ1-4, with a possible D match to TRBD1 (6 bases). Germline V gene sequence: CDR1 SGHRS, CDR2 YFSETQ. With 0 bases removed from V and 5 bases from J, the gap between germline ends came to 14 bases. The CDR3 totals 16 residues. The CDR3 coding sequence is TGCGCCAGCAGCTTGGGCAACAGGGCGAGGAATGAAAAACTGTTTTTT. Protein product: CASSLGNRARNEKLFF.

This clonotype was seen repeatedly, ten times or more. The chain carries TRBV20-1 and TRBJ2-5, with TRBD1 matching over 9 bases. The DNA end favors TRBJ2-1, so the J call may be wrong. Germline-derived CDR1 and CDR2 are DFQATT and SNEGSKA (reference sequence). The CDR3 has 15 amino acids. This chain's CDR3 is CSARAAGQGRHEQFF. The CDR3, as DNA: TGCAGTGCTAGAGCAGCGGGACAGGGTAGGCATGAGCAGTTCTTC.

This clonotype was detected a few times. The gene calls are TRBV5-1 and TRBJ2-6; D perhaps matches TRBD1 (6 bases). CDR1 SGHRS and CDR2 YFSETQ come from the germline V gene. With 6 bases removed from V and 0 bases from J, the gap between germline ends came to 10 bases. CDR3 length: 15 residues. The CDR3 sequence is CASTTTGSGANVLTF. For the CDR3, the DNA is TGCGCCAGCACAACGACAGGCTCTGGGGCCAACGTCCTGACTTTC.

This chain connects TRBV20-1 to TRBJ2-7; D gene ambiguous. Between the trimmed V and J ends, which lost 8 bases and 6 bases, there was a span of 14 bases. This CDR3 has 11 residues. Germline V gene sequence: CDR1 DFQATT, CDR2 SNEGSKA (reference sequence). The CDR3 coding sequence is TGCAGTCTGAAAGGGCCACGCGAGCAGTACTTC. As protein: CSLKGPREQYF.

The gene calls are TRBV6-1 and TRBJ1-2; D is ambiguous. The CDR3 totals 12 residues. The germline gives CDR1 MNHNS, CDR2 SASEGT. Trimming removed 2 bases at V and 7 bases at J, with 8 bases between. This CDR3 is CASSERVGGYTF. DNA of the CDR3: TGTGCCAGCAGTGAACGGGTCGGTGGCTACACCTTC.

Of note for this clonotype: A read error may be the cause here, since a much bigger clone is one base away. Likely a read error: the CDR3 ends without its conserved phenylalanine or tryptophan. The chain uses TRBV10-3 and TRBJ2-5, with D perhaps TRBD1 (5 bases). The closer fit of TRBJ2-7 to the DNA end suggests the J call may be wrong. Germline lookup yields CDR1 ENHRY and CDR2 SYGVKD. This CDR3 has 13 amino acids. CDR3 loop: CATRHRLTYEQYL. The CDR3 region has the DNA TGTGCCACCAGGCACAGGTTAACCTACGAGCAGTACCTC.

V usage is TRBV30 and J usage is TRBJ2-7, with D unresolved. Per germline, CDR1 GTSNPN and CDR2 SVGIG (reference sequence). CDR3 length: 12 residues. The V gene lost 1 base and the J gene lost 1 base, with 5 bases spanning the gap. The CDR3 DNA is TGTGCCTGGAGTGCTAATTCCTACGAGCAGTACTTC. Its translation is CAWSANSYEQYF.

This chain connects TRBV5-6 to TRBJ2-3; D may be TRBD2 (5 bases). This CDR3 spans 13 amino acids. Germline lookup yields CDR1 SGHDT and CDR2 YYEEEE. V shed 4 bases and J shed 6 bases, with 12 bases lying between them. CDR3 loop: CASSPMPGDTQYF. CDR3 DNA sequence: TGTGCCAGCAGCCCCATGCCGGGGGATACGCAGTATTTT.

CDR3 residues: CASSLMLREQETQYF. As DNA, the CDR3 is TGTGCCAGCAGCTTAATGTTGAGGGAGCAAGAGACCCAGTACTTC. The V call is TRBV7-2, the J call TRBJ2-5, with D possibly matching TRBD2 (5 bases). V was shortened by 2 bases and J by 2 bases, with 12 bases between the two germline ends. Germline V gene data show CDR1 as SGHTA and CDR2 as FQGNSA. This CDR3 spans 15 amino acids. The full variable domain, completed using reference TRBV7-2 and TRBJ2-5, is GAGVSQSPSNKVTEKGKDVELRCDPISGHTALYWYRQSLGQGLEFLIYFQGNSAPDKSGLPSDRFSAERTGGSVSTLTIQRTQQEDSAVYLCASSLMLREQETQYFGPGTRLLVL.

The chain recombines TRBV12-3 or TRBV12-4 with TRBJ2-1, with a possible D match to TRBD1 (5 bases). This CDR3 spans 14 amino acids. V lost 2 bases and J lost 7, with 12 bases in between. The CDR3 reads CASSLSVRANEQFF. The CDR3 DNA reads TGTGCCAGCAGTTTAAGTGTCAGGGCAAATGAGCAGTTCTTC.

This clonotype was counted a few times. V gene TRBV7-2 combines with J gene TRBJ2-7; TRBD2 matches 10 bases. The CDR3 has 16 amino acids. J gave up 4 bases and V 3 bases, and 9 bases lay outside the gene matches. Germline-derived CDR1 and CDR2 are SGHTA and FQGNSA. The CDR3 DNA follows: TGTGCCAGCAGCTTCCCCTCTAGCGGGAGCCTATACGAGCAGTACTTC. It is translated as CASSFPSSGSLYEQYF.